In its sample, the clone carrying this T cell receptor beta chain was seen a few times. What it binds is unknown. Libraries were prepared by immunoSEQ multiplex PCR; TCRdb keeps only in-frame clonotypes and omits some of them. This sample carries tens of thousands of clones, more than 75% of them seen once, and the ten largest clones take approximately 16%. Germline V gene data show CDR1 as SGDLS and CDR2 as YYNGEE. Trimming took off 4 bases at V and 0 bases at J, with 15 bases between the two ends. CDR3 length: 16 amino acids. The entry originates in a study of OX40 agonist ivuxolimab in advanced cancers. On the study more broadly: Patients enrolled in dose escalation were diagnosed with hepatocellular carcinoma, melanoma, renal cell or head and neck cancer. The dose-escalation cohort was just under 85% male, with a mean age of around 60 years, ranging about 23 to 80.

Study conclusions and caveats: Expanded clones were, on average, more numerous among CD8+ T cells than CD4+.

The TCR comes from an adult with an advanced solid tumor such as melanoma, head and neck, liver or kidney cancer. This specimen consisted of CD4+ or CD8+ T cells sorted from blood, obtained in a trial of the OX40 agonist ivuxolimab. This chain connects TRBV9 to TRBJ2-3, with D perhaps TRBD2 (5 bases). CDR3 region: CASSPSRGYSTDTQYF. As DNA, the CDR3 is TGTGCCAGCAGCCCGTCTCGGGGATATAGCACAGATACGCAGTATTTT.